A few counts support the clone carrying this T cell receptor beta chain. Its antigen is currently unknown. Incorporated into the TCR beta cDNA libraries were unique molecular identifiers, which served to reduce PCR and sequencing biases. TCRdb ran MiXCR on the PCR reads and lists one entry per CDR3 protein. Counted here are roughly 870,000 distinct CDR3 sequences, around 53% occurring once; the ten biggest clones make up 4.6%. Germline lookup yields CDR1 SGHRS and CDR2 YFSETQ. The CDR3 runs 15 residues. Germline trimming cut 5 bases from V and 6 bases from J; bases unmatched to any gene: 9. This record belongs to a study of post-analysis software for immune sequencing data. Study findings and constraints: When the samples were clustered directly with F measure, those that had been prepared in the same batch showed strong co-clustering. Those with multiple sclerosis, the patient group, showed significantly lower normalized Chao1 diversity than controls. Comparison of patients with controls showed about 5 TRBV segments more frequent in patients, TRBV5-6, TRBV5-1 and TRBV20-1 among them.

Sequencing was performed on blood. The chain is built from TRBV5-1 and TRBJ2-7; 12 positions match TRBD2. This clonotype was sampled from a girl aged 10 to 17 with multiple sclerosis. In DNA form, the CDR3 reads TGCGCCAGCAGTACGAGACTAGCGGGAGTAAGCGAGCAGTACTTC. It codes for CASSTRLAGVSEQYF. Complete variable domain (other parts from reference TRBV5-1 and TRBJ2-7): KAGVTQTPRYLIKTRGQQVTLSCSPISGHRSVSWYQQTPGQGLQFLFEYFSETQRNKGNFPGRFSGRQFSNSRSEMNVSTLELGDSALYLCASSTRLAGVSEQYFGPGTRLTVT.